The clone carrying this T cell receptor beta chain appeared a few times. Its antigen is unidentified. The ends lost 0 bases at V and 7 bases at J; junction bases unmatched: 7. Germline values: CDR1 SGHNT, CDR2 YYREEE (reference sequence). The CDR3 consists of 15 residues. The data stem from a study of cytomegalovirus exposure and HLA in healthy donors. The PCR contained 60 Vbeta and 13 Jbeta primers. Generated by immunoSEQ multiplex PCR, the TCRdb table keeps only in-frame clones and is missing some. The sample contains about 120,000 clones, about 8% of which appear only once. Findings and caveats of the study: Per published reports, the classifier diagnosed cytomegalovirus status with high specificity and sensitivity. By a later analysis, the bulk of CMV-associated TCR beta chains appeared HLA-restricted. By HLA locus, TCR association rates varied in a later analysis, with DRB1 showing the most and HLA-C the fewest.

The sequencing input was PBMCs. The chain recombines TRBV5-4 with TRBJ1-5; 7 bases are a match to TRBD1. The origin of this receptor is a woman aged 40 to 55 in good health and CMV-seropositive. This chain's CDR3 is CASSLGGGSGQPQHF. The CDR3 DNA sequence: TGTGCCAGCAGCTTGGGAGGGGGCAGTGGACAGCCCCAGCATTTT.